A single T cell receptor beta chain is shown here with its context. It lacks a known antigen. Nothing much larger sits one base from this clone, and base qualities are not available. The sample comes from a study of blood T cell repertoires in COVID-19 (dated by TCRdb to 2018 to 2021). The study in broad terms: Samples from collaborators originated in the United States, Italy and Spain and spanned both the acute and convalescent phases of COVID-19. The material from the prospective study consisted of cDNA or gDNA derived from T cells, B-cell-depleted T cells, or PBMCs. Deeply sampled blood TCRbeta repertoires from subjects exposed to, actively infected with, or recovered from COVID-19 were included in the dataset. The repertoires were made available in a free public database intended to serve as a resource for research on the immune response to SARS-CoV-2. The samples were drawn from two sources: the first 160 participants of the ongoing ImmuneRACE study, and approximately 1,300 subjects contributed by 6 global collaborators. Nearly every sample came with metadata listing a de-identified subject ID, COVID-19 status, age in years and sex. Where available, HLA class I and class II types were obtained from metadata supplied by the sample provider rather than from assay-based typing. The research as a whole found: The quantity of clinical and demographic metadata differed by source and by participant and was supplied without curation.

TCRbeta CDR3 regions were amplified from genomic DNA using the immunoSEQ Assay, a bias-controlled multiplex PCR. In the source study's methods: Within the assay, amplification of reference gene primers was used to estimate how many nucleated cells each sample contained. To quantify the absolute abundance of each unique TCRbeta CDR3 rearrangement, sequence reads were collapsed and filtered. Productive Simpson clonality was computed per sample as the square root of Simpson's diversity index over productive rearrangements. Held by TCRdb, this immuneACCESS table contains in-frame sequences only and omits some clones. Under half of the omission traces to an unresolved V gene where checked; the cause of the rest is unknown. Clonal size and the V and J genes are those of that table, whereas D and trimming came from the DNA. The sample contains 200,000 or so clones, roughly four fifths of them found a single time. The ten largest clones take up 1.8% of the sample.

In the prospective study, participants were roughly 18 to 89 years old, resided in 24 geographic areas of the United States, and were enrolled through a virtual design. To assign participants to cohorts, the prospective study relied on clinical history that participants themselves reported in a screening survey and a study questionnaire. Recovered participants in ImmuneRACE Cohort 3 were defined as having two consecutive negative NP/OP PCR tests, clearance from a healthcare professional, or resolution of symptoms. Mobile phlebotomists in the prospective study collected whole blood, serum and a nasopharyngeal or oropharyngeal swab from every participant. Over an approximately two-month period, participants in the prospective study had the option of providing additional blood draws and questionnaires. Blood samples from the prospective study were shipped frozen or at room temperature prior to DNA extraction.

CDR1 and CDR2 were assigned from the germline V gene as SGDLS and YYNGEE. There are 14 amino acids in the CDR3, from cysteine to phenylalanine inclusive. Only the CDR3 DNA is retained, 42 bases long and in frame from the first base. The germline ends are 11 bases apart after V is trimmed by 4 bases and J by 4 bases. The chain is assembled from TRBV9 and TRBJ1-4; the D gene is perhaps TRBD1, from 5 matching bases. The receptor's source is a man in his 60s who had recovered from COVID-19. Specimen: PBMCs or T cells enriched from blood (not recorded which). The sequenced DNA is TGTGCCAGCAGCTTCGACAGCCTTAATGAAAAACTGTTTTTT. It encodes CASSFDSLNEKLFF. The entire variable domain, with the stretches around the CDR3 drawn from the reference TRBV9 and TRBJ1-4 proteins, is DSGVTQTPKHLITATGQRVTLRCSPRSGDLSVYWYQQSLDQGLQFLIQYYNGEERAKGNILERFSAQQFPDLHSELNLSSLELGDSALYFCASSFDSLNEKLFFGSGTQLSVL.